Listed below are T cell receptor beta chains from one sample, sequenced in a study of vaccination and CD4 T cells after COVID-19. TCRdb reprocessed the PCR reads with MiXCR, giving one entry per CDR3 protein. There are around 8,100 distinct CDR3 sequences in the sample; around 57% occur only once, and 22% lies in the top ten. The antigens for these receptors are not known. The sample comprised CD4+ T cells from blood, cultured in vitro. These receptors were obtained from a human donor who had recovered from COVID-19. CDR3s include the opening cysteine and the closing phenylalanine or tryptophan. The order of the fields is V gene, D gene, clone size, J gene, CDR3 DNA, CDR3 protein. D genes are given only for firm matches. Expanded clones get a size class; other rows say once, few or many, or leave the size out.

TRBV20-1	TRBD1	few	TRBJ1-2	TGCAGTGCTAGCCGGACAGGGTCTGGCTACACCTTC	CSASRTGSGYTF
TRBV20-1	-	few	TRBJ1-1	TGCAGTGCTAGAGGCCGGCGGGGGAACACTGAAGCTTTCTTT	CSARGRRGNTEAFF
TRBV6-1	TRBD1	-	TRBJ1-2	TGTGCCAGCAGGCGACAGGGTCGGGATGGCTACACCTTC	CASRRQGRDGYTF
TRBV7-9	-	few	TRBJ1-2	TGTGCCAGCAGCTTAGCACAGGATTATGGCTACACCTTC	CASSLAQDYGYTF
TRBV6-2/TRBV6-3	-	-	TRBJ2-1	TGTGCCAGCAGCCGCCTCGGTGAGCAGTTCTTC	CASSRLGEQFF
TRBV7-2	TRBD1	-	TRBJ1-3	TGTGCCAGCAGCTTAGGGCAGGGGGACACCATATATTTT	CASSLGQGDTIYF
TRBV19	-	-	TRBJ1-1	TGTGCCAGTAGTTCCGGGAGAGTGAACACTGAAGCTTTCTTT	CASSSGRVNTEAFF
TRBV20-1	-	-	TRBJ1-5	TGCAGTGCTAGATCTGGTAGCAATCAGCCCCAGCATTTT	CSARSGSNQPQHF
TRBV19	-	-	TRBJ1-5	TGTGCCAGTACCCCGGCCGGGGGGGGTCAGCCCCAGCATTTT	CASTPAGGGQPQHF
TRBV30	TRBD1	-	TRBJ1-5	TGTGCCTGGAGGCCGGGACAGGGGCTAATGAGCAATCAGCCCCAGCATTTT	CAWRPGQGLMSNQPQHF
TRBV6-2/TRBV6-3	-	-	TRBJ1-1	TGTGCCAGCAGCGTGGGGGGGTGGAGCACTGAAGCTTTCTTT	CASSVGGWSTEAFF
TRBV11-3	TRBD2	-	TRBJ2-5	TGTGCCAGCAGCTTTCTCCGACCCGGGGGGGAGACCCAGTACTTC	CASSFLRPGGETQYF
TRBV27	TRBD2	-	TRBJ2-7	TGTGCCAGCAGTTCGGGACTATCAATCTCCTACGAGCAGTACTTC	CASSSGLSISYEQYF
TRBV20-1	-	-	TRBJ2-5	TGCAGTGCGACAATTCCTAGCCACGGAGAGACCCAGTACTTC	CSATIPSHGETQYF
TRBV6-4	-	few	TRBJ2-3	TGTGCCAGCAGTGACTCGGCCACCACAGATACGCAGTATTTT	CASSDSATTDTQYF
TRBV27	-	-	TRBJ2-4	TGTGCCAGCAGAACACCCAGGGGCGCCAAAAACATTCAGTACTTC	CASRTPRGAKNIQYF
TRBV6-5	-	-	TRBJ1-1	TGTGCCAGCAGTTACGGTACGTGGAAGGGATCGGTCATGAACACTGAAGCTTTCTTT	CASSYGTWKGSVMNTEAFF
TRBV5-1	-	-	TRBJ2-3	TGCGCCAGCAGCTTGGGTCGCTGGGGTACAGATACGCAGTATTTT	CASSLGRWGTDTQYF
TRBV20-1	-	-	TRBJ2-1	TGCAGTGCTAGGGGTCAGGGCTCTAACCTTTACAATGAGCAGTTCTTC	CSARGQGSNLYNEQFF
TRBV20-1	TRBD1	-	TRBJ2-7	TGCAGTGCTCTGTCAAGTGGACAGGGGTACGAGCAGTACTTC	CSALSSGQGYEQYF
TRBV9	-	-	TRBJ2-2	TGTGCCAGCAGCGTGACGGACGGAACCGGGGAGCTGTTTTTT	CASSVTDGTGELFF
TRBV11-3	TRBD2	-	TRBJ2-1	TGTGCCAGCAGCCCCCCACCAGGGACTAGCGCCAATGAGCAGTTCTTC	CASSPPPGTSANEQFF
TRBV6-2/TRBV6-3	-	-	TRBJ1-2	TGTGCCAGCAGTTACCCAGGGAACTATGGCTACACCTTC	CASSYPGNYGYTF
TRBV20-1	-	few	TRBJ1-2	TGCAGTGCTAGAGATTCGGCAGTGCGTCATGGCTACACCTTC	CSARDSAVRHGYTF
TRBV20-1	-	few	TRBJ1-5	TGCAGTGCTAGAGAAGGGGGGAATCTCGGGCAGCCCCAGCATTTT	CSAREGGNLGQPQHF
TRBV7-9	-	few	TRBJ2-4	TGTGCCAGCAGCGTATCCGTCGAAGACATTCAGTACTTC	CASSVSVEDIQYF
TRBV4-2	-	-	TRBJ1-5	TGTGCCAGCAGCCAAGATGGCAGGCCAGTTCAGCCCCAGCATTTT	CASSQDGRPVQPQHF
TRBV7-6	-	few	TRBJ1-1	TGTGCCAGCAGCCCCTCCCCAGGGTACACTGAAGCTTTCTTT	CASSPSPGYTEAFF
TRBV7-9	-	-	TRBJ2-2	TGTGCCAGCACCCAATTGAGCGTATCCGGGGAGCTGTTTTTT	CASTQLSVSGELFF
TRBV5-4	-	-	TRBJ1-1	TGTGCCAGCAGCTTGGCGGGCGTTACCACAGGGGAAGCTTTCTTT	CASSLAGVTTGEAFF
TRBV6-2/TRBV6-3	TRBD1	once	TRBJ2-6	TGTGCCAGCAGTTACCATACCGGGACAGGGATTTTCGGGGCCAACGTCCTGACTTTC	CASSYHTGTGIFGANVLTF